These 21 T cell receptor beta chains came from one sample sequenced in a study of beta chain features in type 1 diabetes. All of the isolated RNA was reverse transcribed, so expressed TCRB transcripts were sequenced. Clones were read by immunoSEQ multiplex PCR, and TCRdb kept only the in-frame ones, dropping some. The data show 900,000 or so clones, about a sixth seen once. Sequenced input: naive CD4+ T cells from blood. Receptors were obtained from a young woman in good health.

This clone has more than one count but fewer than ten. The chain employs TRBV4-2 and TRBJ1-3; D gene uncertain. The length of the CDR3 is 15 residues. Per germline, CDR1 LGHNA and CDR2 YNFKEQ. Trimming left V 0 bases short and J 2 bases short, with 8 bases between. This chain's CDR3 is CASSQEWRAGNTIYF. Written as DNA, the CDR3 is TGTGCCAGCAGCCAAGAGTGGAGGGCTGGAAACACCATATATTTT.

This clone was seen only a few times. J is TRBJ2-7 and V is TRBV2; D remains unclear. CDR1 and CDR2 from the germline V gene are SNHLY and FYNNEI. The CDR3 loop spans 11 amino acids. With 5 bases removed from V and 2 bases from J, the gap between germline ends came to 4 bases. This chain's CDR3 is CASSLTYEQYF. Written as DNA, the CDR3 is TGTGCCAGCAGTCTTACCTACGAGCAGTACTTC.

The CDR3 sequence: CASSPPIGTATGELFF. The CDR3 bases are TGTGCCAGCTCACCACCGATTGGGACAGCCACCGGGGAGCTGTTTTTT. V gene TRBV18 combines with J gene TRBJ2-2; 7 nucleotides match TRBD1. V dropped 0 bases and J dropped 4; count of bases not matched to a gene: 5. The CDR3 is made up of 16 amino acids. The germline CDR1 and CDR2 sequences are KGHSH and LQKENI.

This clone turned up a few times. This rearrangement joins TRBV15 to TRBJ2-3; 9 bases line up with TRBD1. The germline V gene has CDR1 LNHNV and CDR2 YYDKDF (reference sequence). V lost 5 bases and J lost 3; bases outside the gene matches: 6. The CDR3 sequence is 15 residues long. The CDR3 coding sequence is TGTGCCACCAGCCGAGGACAGGGGCTGACAGATACGCAGTATTTT. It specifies CATSRGQGLTDTQYF.

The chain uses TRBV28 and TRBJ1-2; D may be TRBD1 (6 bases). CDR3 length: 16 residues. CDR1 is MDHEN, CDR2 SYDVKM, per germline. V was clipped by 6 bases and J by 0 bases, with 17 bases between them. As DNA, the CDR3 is TGTGCCAGCAGGAGTCCCCAGGGGCCCTCTAACTATGGCTACACCTTC. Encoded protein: CASRSPQGPSNYGYTF.

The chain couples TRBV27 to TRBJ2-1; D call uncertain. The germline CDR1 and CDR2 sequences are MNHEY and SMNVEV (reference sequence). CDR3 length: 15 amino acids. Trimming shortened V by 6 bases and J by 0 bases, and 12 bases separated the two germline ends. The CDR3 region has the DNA TGTGCCAGCAGCTTAGGCTGGAGCTCCTACAATGAGCAGTTCTTC. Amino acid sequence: CASSLGWSSYNEQFF.

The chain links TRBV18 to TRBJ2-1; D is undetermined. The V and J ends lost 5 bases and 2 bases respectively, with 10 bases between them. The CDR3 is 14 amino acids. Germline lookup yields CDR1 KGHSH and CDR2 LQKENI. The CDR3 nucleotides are TGTGCCAGCTCAGAAAGGGCAGCCTACAATGAGCAGTTCTTC. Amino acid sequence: CASSERAAYNEQFF.

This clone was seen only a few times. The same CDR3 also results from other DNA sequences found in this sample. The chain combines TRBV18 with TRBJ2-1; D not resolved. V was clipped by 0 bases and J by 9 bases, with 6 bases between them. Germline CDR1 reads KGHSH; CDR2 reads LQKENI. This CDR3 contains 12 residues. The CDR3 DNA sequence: TGTGCCAGCTCACCACCGGTAGGTGAGCAGTTCTTC. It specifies CASSPPVGEQFF.

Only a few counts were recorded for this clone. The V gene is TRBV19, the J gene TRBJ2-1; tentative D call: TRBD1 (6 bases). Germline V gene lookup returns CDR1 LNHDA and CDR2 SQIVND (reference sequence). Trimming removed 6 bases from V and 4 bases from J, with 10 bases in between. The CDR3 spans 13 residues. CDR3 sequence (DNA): TGTGCCAGTAGGGTTGACAGGTACAATGAGCAGTTCTTC. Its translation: CASRVDRYNEQFF.

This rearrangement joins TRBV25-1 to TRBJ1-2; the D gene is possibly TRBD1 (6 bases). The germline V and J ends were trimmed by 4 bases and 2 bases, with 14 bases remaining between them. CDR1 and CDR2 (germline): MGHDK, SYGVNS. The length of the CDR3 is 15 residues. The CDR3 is CASSVGGALNYGYTF. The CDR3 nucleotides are TGTGCCAGCAGTGTAGGGGGGGCTCTAAACTATGGCTACACCTTC.

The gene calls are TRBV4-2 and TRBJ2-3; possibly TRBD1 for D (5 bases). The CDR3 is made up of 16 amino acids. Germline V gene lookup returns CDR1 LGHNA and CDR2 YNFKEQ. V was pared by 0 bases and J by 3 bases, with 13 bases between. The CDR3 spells CASSQDARDLTDTQYF. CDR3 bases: TGTGCCAGCAGCCAAGATGCCAGGGATCTGACAGATACGCAGTATTTT.

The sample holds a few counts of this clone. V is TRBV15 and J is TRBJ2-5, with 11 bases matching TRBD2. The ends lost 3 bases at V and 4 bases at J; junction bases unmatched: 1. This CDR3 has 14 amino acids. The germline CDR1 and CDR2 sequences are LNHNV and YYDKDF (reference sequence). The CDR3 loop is CATSSGLAGETQYF. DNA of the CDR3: TGTGCCACCAGCAGCGGACTAGCGGGAGAGACCCAGTACTTC.

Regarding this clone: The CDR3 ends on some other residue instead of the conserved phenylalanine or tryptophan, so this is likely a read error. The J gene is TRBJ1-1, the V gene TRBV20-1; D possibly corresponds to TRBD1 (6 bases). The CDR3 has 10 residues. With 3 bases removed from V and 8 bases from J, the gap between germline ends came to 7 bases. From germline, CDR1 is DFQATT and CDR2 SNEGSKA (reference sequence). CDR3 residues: CSARGTEAFS. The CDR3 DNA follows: TGCAGTGCTAGGGGGACAGAAGCTTTCTCT.

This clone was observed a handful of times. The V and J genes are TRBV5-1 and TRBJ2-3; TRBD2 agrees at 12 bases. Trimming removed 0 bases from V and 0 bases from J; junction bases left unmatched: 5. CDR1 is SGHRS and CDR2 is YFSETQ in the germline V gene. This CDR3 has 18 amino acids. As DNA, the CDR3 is TGCGCCAGCAGCTTGGAGACTAGCGGGAGACGGAGCACAGATACGCAGTATTTT. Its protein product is CASSLETSGRRSTDTQYF.

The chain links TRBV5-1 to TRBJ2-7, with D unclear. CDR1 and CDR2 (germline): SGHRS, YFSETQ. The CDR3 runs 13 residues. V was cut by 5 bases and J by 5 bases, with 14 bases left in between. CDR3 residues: CASSRSGTHEQYF. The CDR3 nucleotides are TGCGCCAGCAGTAGGAGTGGCACCCACGAGCAGTACTTC.

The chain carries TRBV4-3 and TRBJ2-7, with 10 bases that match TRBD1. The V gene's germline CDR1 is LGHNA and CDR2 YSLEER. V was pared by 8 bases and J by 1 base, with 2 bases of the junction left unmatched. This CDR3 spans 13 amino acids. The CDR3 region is CASGTGVSYEQYF. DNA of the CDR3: TGCGCCAGCGGGACAGGGGTGTCCTACGAGCAGTACTTC.

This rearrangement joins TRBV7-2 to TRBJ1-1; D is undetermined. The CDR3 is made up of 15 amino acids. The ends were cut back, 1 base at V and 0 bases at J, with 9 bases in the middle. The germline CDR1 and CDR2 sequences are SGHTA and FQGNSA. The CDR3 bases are TGTGCCAGCAGCTTAGTACGTACAATGAACACTGAAGCTTTCTTT. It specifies CASSLVRTMNTEAFF.

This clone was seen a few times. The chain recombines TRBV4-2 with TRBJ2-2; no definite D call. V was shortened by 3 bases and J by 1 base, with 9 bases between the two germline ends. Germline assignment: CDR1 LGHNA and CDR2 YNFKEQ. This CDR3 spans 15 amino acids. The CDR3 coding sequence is TGTGCCAGCAGCCAGATGGGTTGGAACACCGGGGAGCTGTTTTTT. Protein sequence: CASSQMGWNTGELFF.

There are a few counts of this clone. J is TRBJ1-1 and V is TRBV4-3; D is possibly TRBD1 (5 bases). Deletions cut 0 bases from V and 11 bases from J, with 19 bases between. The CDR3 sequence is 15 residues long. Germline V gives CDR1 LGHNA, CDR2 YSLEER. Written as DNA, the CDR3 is TGCGCCAGCAGCCAAGACCAATGGGGCCGCACCGGGGCTTTCTTT. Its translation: CASSQDQWGRTGAFF.

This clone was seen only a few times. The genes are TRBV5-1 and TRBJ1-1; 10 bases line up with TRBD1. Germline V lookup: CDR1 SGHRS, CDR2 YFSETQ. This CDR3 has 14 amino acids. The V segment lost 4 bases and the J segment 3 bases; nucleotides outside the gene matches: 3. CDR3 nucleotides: TGCGCCAGCAGCGGGACAGGGGTCGACACTGAAGCTTTCTTT. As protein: CASSGTGVDTEAFF.

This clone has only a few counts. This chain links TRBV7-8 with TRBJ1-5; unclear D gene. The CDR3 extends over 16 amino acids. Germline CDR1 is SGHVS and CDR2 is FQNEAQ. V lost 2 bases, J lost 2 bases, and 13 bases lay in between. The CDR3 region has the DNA TGTGCCAGCAGCTTATTTGATCTGAGAGGCAATCAGCCCCAGCATTTT. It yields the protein CASSLFDLRGNQPQHF.